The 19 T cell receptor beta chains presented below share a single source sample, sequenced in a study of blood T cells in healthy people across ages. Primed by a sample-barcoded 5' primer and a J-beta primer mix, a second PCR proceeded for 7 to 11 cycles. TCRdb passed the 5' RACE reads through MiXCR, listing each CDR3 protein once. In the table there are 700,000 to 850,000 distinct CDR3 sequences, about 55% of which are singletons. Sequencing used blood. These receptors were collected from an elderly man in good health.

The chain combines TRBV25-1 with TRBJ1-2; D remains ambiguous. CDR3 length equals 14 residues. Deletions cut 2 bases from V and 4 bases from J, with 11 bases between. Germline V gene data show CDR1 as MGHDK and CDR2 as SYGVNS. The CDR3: CASSETLSSYGYTF. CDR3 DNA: TGTGCCAGCAGTGAAACCTTGTCGAGCTATGGCTACACCTTC.

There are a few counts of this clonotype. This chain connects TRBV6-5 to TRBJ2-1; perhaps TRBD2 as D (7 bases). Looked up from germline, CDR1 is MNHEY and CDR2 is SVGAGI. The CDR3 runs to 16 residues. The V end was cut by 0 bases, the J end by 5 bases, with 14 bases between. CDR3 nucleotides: TGTGCCAGCAGTTACTCGAGCGGGACACAAAACAATGAGCAGTTCTTC. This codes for CASSYSSGTQNNEQFF.

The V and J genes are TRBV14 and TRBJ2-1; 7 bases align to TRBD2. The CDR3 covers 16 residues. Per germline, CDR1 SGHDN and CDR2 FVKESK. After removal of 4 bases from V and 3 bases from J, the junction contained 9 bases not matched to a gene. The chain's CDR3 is CASSRRPSGIYNEQFF. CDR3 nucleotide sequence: TGTGCCAGCAGCCGAAGACCCAGCGGGATCTACAATGAGCAGTTCTTC.

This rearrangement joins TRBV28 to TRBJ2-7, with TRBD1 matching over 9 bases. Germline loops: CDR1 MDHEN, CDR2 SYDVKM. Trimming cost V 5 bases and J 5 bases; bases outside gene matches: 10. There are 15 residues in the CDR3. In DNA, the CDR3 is TGTGCCAGCAGTGCTCCGGGACAGGGTACCAACGAGCAGTACTTC. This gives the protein CASSAPGQGTNEQYF.

For the CDR3, the DNA is TGCGCCAGCAGTCAGACAGGGGGCCGGTACGAGCAGTACTTC. This sequence encodes CASSQTGGRYEQYF. The chain uses TRBV5-1 and TRBJ2-5, with TRBD1 matching 10 bases. TRBJ2-7 explains the end of the DNA better; the J call may be wrong. Per germline, CDR1 SGHRS and CDR2 YFSETQ. The CDR3 loop spans 14 amino acids.

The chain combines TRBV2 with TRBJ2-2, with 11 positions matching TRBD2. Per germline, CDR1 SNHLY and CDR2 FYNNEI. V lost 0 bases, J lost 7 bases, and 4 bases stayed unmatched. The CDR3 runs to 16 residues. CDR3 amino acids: CASSEASGRAVGELFF. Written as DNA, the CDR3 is TGTGCCAGCAGTGAAGCTAGCGGGAGGGCCGTCGGGGAGCTGTTTTTT.

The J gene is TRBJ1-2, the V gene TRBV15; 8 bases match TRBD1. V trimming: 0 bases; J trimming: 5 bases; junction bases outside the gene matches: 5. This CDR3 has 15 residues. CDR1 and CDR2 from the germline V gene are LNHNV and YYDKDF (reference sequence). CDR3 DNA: TGTGCCACCAGCAGAGATCAGGGGGCGCGGTATGGCTACACCTTC. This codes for CATSRDQGARYGYTF.

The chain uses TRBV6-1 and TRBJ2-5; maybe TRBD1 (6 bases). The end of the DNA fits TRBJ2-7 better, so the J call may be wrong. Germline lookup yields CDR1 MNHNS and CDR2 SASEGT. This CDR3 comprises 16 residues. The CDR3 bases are TGTGCCAGCAGTGAAAGGGGAACAGGGACCGTTTACGAGCAGTACTTC. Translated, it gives CASSERGTGTVYEQYF.

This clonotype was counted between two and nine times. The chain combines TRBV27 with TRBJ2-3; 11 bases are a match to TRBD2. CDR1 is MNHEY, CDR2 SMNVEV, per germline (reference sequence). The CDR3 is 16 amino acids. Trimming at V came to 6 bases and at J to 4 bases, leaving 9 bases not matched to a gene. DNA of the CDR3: TGTGCCAGCAGGCTCCTGACTAGCGGGACATCAGATACGCAGTATTTT. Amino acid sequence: CASRLLTSGTSDTQYF.

CDR3 nucleotides: TGCAGCGTACCCTCCGGGACTAGCGGGACTAATGAGCAGTTCTTC. It is translated as CSVPSGTSGTNEQFF. The rearrangement joins TRBV29-1 to TRBJ2-1; 13 bases fit TRBD2. Germline V lookup: CDR1 SQVTM, CDR2 ANQGSEA. The trim removed 6 bases at V and 7 bases at J, leaving 9 bases unmatched. The CDR3 sequence is 15 residues long.

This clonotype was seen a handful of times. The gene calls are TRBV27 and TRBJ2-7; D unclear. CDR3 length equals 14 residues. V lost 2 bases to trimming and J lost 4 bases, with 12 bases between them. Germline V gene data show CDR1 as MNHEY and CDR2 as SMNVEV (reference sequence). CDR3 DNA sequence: TGTGCCAGCAGTTTAGAAACGGGTGTGTACGAGCAGTACTTC. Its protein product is CASSLETGVYEQYF.

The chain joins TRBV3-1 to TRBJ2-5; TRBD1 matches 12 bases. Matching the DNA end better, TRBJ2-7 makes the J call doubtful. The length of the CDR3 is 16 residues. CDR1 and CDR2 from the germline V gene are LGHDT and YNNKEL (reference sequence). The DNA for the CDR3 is TGTGCCAGCAGCCAGGGAGGGACAGGGGGCATGGACGAGCAGTACTTC. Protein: CASSQGGTGGMDEQYF.

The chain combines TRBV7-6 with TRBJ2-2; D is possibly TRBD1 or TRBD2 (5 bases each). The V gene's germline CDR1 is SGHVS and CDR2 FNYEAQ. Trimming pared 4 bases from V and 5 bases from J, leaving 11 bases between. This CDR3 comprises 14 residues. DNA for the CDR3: TGTGCCAGCAGCTCCGGGGCCCGGACCGGGGAGCTGTTTTTT. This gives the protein CASSSGARTGELFF. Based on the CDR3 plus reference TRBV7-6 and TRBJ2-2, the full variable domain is GAGVSQSPRYKVTKRGQDVALRCDPISGHVSLYWYRQALGQGPEFLTYFNYEAQQDKSGLPNDRFSAERPEGSISTLTIQRTEQRDSAMYRCASSSGARTGELFFGEGSRLTVL.

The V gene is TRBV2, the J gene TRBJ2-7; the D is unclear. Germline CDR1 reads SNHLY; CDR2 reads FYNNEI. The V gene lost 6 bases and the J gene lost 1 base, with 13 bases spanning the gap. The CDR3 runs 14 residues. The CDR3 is CASRSAIPSYEQYF. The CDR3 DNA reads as TGTGCCAGCAGGAGCGCGATCCCATCCTACGAGCAGTACTTC. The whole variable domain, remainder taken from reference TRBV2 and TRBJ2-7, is EPEVTQTPSHQVTQMGQEVILRCVPISNHLYFYWYRQILGQKVEFLVSFYNNEISEKSEIFDDQFSVERPDGSNFTLKIRSTKLEDSAMYFCASRSAIPSYEQYFGPGTRLTVT.

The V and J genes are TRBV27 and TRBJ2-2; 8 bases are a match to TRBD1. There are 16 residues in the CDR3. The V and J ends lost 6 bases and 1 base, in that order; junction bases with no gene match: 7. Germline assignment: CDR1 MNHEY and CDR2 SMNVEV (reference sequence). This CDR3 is CASSTRGRGNTGELFF. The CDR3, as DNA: TGTGCCAGCAGCACCAGGGGGCGCGGGAACACCGGGGAGCTGTTTTTT.

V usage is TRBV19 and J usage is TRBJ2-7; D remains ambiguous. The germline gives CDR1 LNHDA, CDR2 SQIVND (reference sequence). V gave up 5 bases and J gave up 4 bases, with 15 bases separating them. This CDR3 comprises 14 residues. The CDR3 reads CASSPGSILYEQYF. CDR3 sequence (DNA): TGTGCCAGTAGTCCCGGATCCATCCTTTACGAGCAGTACTTC.

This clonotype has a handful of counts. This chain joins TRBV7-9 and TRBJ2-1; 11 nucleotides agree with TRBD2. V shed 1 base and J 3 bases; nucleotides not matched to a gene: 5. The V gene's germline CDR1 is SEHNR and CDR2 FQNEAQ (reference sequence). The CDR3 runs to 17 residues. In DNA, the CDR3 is TGTGCCAGCAGCTTAGAACTAGCGGGAGAGGACTACAATGAGCAGTTCTTC. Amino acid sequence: CASSLELAGEDYNEQFF.

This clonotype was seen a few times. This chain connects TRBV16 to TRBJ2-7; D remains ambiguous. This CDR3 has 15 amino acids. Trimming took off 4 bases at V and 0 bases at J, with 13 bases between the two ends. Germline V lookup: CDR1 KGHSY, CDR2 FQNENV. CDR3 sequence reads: CASSPHRLGSYEQYF. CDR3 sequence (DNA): TGTGCCAGCAGCCCTCACAGACTGGGCTCCTACGAGCAGTACTTC.

CDR3 sequence (DNA): TGCGCCAGCAGCAACCGGGGGGACATTCAGTACTTC. Translating it yields CASSNRGDIQYF. This chain uses TRBV5-1 with TRBJ2-4; TRBD2 aligns across 7 bases. Germline CDR1 is SGHRS and CDR2 is YFSETQ. The CDR3 is made up of 12 amino acids. The ends lost 4 bases at V and 8 bases at J; junction bases unmatched: 3.